The next 7 T cell receptor beta chains were all read from a single sample in a study of regulatory T cells in long-lasting Graves disease. Time point reported: newly diagnosed GD, antithyroid drugs for less than 3 months. Generation of the TCR library employed RNA extracted from PBMCs. Researchers made TCR beta libraries by using iRepertoire HTBI primers and running Arm-PCR on CDR3 regions. TCRdb processed the multiplex PCR reads anew with MiXCR; each CDR3 protein has one entry. The table has approximately 300,000 distinct CDR3 sequences, 15% to 20% seen once. Sequencing was performed on peripheral blood mononuclear cells (PBMCs), taken at new diagnosis, from a patient treated with antithyroid drugs. The receptors were sampled from a female donor with Graves disease.

This clonotype showed up many times. The J gene is TRBJ2-7, the V gene TRBV19, with 7 positions matching TRBD1. V was clipped by 4 bases and J by 7 bases; unmatched bases: 1. This CDR3 spans 11 amino acids. Germline V gives CDR1 LNHDA, CDR2 SQIVND (reference sequence). CDR3 sequence (DNA): TGTGCCAGTAGTACGGACAGGGAGCAGTACTTC. Its protein is CASSTDREQYF. Full variable domain (outside the CDR3, taken from reference TRBV19 and TRBJ2-7): DGGITQSPKYLFRKEGQNVTLSCEQNLNHDAMYWYRQDPGQGLRLIYYSQIVNDFQKGDIAEGYSVSREKKESFPLTVTSAQKNPTAFYLCASSTDREQYFGPGTRLTVT.

In regard to this clonotype: A far larger clone is only one base removed, so a read error is likely. The V gene is TRBV7-6, the J gene TRBJ2-1; D gene uncertain. The germline V gene has CDR1 SGHVS and CDR2 FNYEAQ. The CDR3 consists of 13 residues. CDR3 protein: CASSPSSYSEQFF. In DNA, the CDR3 is TGTGCCAGCAGCCCCAGCTCCTACAGTGAGCAGTTCTTC. Supplemented by reference TRBV7-6 and TRBJ2-1, the full variable domain reads GAGVSQSPRYKVTKRGQDVALRCDPISGHVSLYWYRQALGQGPEFLTYFNYEAQQDKSGLPNDRFSAERPEGSISTLTIQRTEQRDSAMYRCASSPSSYSEQFFGPGTRLTVL.

This clonotype was seen ten or more times. CDR3 region: CASSRKSWGNSGSPYEQYF. The CDR3 DNA is TGTGCCAGCAGCCGTAAGAGTTGGGGGAATAGCGGGAGTCCCTACGAGCAGTACTTC. V and J are TRBV3-1 and TRBJ2-7; 9 nucleotides line up with TRBD2. In germline, CDR1 is LGHDT, CDR2 YNNKEL (reference sequence). CDR3 length: 19 residues. Trimming cost V 4 bases and J 2 bases; bases outside gene matches: 18.

The table lists this clonotype with a few counts. The chain employs TRBV30 and TRBJ1-1; D is unclear. CDR3 length: 9 amino acids. V was clipped by 0 bases and J by 10 bases, with 3 bases between them. Germline V CDR1 and CDR2: GTSNPN, SVGIG (reference sequence). The CDR3 is CAWSVGAFF. CDR3 bases: TGTGCCTGGAGTGTCGGAGCTTTCTTT.

For this clonotype: With a far larger clone one base away, a read error is the likely cause. The CDR3: CAGSPPVPIRPGELFF. The DNA of the CDR3 is TGTGCCGGCAGTCCCCCCGTCCCTATCCGCCCCGGGGAGCTGTTTTTT. The chain carries TRBV2 and TRBJ2-2; no definite D call. Germline CDR1 SNHLY, CDR2 FYNNEI. The CDR3 runs to 16 residues.

The rearrangement links TRBV19 to TRBJ1-5; 7 nucleotides line up with TRBD1. V lost 6 bases and J lost 3; bases outside the gene matches: 8. The CDR3 contains 15 residues. The V gene's germline CDR1 is LNHDA and CDR2 SQIVND (reference sequence). CDR3 DNA: TGTGCCAGTAGGAGGACAGGAAACTTCAATCAGCCCCAGCATTTT. This translates into CASRRTGNFNQPQHF.

Concerning this clonotype itself: Only one base separates this from a far larger clonotype, so it likely reflects a read error. The chain carries TRBV5-6 and TRBJ1-2, with D unresolved. This CDR3 has 14 amino acids. CDR1 and CDR2 from the germline V gene are SGHDT and YYEEEE. Trimming removed 6 bases at V and 8 bases at J, with 20 bases between. Here the CDR3 reads CASTRRGMGWGYTF. As DNA, the CDR3 is TGTGCCAGCACTAGACGCGGAATGGGGTGGGGCTACACCTTC.